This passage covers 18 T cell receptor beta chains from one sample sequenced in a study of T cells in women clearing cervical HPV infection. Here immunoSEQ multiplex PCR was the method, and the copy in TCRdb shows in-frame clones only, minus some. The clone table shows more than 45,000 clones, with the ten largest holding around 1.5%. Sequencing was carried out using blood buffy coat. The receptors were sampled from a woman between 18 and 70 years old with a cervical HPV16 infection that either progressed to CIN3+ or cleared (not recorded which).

This chain's CDR3 is CASSPRVASSNNEQFF. Incomplete CDR3 DNA: TGCGCCAGCAGCCCCCGGGTAGCCTCCTCGAACAATGAG. The chain is built from TRBV5-1 and TRBJ2-1; no reliable D call. The sequence runs out 3 residues before the end of the CDR3; the remainder is reconstructed from the germline J gene. CDR1 and CDR2 from the germline V gene are SGHRS and YFSETQ. This CDR3 has 16 amino acids. V dropped 4 bases and J dropped 5 bases, with 19 bases sitting between them.

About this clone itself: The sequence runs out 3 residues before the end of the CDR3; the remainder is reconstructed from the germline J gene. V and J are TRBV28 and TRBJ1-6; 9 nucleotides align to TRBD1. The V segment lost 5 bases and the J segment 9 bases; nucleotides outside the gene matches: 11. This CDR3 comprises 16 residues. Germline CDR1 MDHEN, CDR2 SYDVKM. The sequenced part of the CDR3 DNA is TGTGCCAGCAGTACGGGTGGGGGACAGGGAGGTTCACCC. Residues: CASSTGGGQGGSP. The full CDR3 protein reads CASSTGGGQGGSPLHF.

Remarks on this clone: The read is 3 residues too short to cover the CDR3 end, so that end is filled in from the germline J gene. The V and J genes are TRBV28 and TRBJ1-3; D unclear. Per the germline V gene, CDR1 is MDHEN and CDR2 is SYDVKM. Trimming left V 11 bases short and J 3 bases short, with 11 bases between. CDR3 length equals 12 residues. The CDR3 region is CAFRWVGNTIYF. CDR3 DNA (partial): TGTGCCTTCAGGTGGGTTGGAAACACC.

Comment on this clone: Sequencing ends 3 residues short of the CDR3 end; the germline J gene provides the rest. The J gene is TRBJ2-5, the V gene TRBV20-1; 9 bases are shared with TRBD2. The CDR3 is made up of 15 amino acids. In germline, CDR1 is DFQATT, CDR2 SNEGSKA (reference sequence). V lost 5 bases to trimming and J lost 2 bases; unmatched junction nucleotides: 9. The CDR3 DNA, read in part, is TGCAGTGCTTCGCTAGCGGGATCCCGACAAGAGACC. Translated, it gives CSASLAGSRQET. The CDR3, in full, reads CSASLAGSRQETQYF.

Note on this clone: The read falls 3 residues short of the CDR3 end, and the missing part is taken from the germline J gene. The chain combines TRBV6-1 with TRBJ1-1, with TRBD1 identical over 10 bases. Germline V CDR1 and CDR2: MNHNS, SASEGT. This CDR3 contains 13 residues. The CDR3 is CASSAPGQGYAFF. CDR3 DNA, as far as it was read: TGTGCCAGCAGTGCTCCGGGACAGGGGTAC.

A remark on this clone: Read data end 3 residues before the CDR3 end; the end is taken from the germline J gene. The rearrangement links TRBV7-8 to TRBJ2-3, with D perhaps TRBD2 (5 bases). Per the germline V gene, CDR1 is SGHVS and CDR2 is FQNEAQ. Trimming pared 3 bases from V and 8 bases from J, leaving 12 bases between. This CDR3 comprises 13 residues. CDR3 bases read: TGTGCCAGCAGCTTGAGGGTTAAGGCTACG. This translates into CASSLRVKAT. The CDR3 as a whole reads CASSLRVKATQYF.

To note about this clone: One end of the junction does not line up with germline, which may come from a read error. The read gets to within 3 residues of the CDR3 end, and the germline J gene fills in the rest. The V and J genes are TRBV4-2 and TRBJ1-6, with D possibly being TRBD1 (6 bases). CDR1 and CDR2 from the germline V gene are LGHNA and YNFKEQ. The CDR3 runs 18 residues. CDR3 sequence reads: CASSQVLVWDKYNSPLHF. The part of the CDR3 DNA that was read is TGCGCCAGCAGCCAAGTCTTAGTGTGGGACAAATATAATTCACCC.

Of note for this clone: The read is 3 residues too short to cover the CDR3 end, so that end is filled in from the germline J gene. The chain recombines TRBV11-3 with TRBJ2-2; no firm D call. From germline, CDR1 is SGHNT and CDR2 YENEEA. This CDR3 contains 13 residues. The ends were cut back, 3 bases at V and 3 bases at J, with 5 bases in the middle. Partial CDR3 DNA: TGTGCCAGCAGCTTTTTCGACACCGGGGAG. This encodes CASSFFDTGE. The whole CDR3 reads CASSFFDTGELFF.

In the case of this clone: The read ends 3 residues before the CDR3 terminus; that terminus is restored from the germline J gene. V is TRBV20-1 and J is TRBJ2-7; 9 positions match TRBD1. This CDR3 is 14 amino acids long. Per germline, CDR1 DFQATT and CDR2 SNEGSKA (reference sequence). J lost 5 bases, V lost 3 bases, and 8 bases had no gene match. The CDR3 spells CSARRGGQGNEQYF. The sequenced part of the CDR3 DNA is TGCAGTGCTAGGCGAGGGGGACAGGGAAACGAG.

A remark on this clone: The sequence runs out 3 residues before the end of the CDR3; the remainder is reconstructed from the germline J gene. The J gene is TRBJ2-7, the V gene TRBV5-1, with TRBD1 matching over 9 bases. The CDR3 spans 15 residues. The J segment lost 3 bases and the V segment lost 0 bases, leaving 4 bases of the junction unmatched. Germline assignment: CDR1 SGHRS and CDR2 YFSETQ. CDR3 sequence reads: CASSLDGTGFYEQYF. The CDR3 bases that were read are TGCGCCAGCAGCTTGGATGGGACAGGGTTCTACGAG.

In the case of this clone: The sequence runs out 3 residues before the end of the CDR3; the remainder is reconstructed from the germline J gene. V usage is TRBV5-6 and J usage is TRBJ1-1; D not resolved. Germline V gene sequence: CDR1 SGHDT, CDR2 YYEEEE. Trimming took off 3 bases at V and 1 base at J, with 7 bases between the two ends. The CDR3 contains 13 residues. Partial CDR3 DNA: TGTGCCAGCAGCTACGCAGGGAACACTGAA. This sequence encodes CASSYAGNTE. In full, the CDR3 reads CASSYAGNTEAFF.

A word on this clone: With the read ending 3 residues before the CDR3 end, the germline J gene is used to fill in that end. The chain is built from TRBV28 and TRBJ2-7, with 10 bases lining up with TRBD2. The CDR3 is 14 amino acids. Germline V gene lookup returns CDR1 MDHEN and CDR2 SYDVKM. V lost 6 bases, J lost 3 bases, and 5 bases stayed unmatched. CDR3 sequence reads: CASSNPSGSYEQYF. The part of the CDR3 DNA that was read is TGTGCCAGCAGCAACCCTAGCGGGAGCTACGAG.

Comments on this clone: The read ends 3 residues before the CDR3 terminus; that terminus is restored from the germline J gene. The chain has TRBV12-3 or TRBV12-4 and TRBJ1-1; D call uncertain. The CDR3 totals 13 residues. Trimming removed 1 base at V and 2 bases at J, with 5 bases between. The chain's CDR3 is CASSLDLNTEAFF. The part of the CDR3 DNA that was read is TGTGCCAGCAGTTTAGATCTTAACACTGAA.

CDR3 DNA, as far as it was read: TGTGCCAGCAGTAACAACCGACAGGGAGGGCGCAATCAGCCC. This sequence encodes CASSNNRQGGRNQP. From start to end, the CDR3 is CASSNNRQGGRNQPQHF. The J gene is TRBJ1-5, the V gene TRBV6-2 or TRBV6-3; TRBD1 matches 7 bases. Read sequence stops 3 residues before the CDR3 end, and the germline J gene provides the missing end. Germline V gene data show CDR1 as MNHEY and CDR2 as SVGEGT. The junction had 12 bases not matched to a gene; V was cut back by 5 bases and J by 2 bases. The CDR3 has 17 residues.

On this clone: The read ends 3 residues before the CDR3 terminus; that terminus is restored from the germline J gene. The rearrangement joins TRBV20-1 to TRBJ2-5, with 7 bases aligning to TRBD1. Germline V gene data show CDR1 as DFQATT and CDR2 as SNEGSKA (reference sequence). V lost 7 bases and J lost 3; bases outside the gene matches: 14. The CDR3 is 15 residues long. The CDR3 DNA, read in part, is TGCAGTGGGACAGGAACACGAGGGGATGAAGAGACC. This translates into CSGTGTRGDEET. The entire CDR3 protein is CSGTGTRGDEETQYF.

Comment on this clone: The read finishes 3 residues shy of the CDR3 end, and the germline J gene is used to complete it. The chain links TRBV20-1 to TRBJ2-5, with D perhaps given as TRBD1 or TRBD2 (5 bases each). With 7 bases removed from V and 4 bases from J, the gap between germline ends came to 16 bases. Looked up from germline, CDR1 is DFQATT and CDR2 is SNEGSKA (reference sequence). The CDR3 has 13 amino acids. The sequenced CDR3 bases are TGCAGTGTTAGCCTTGCAGGGAGAGAGACC. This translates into CSVSLAGRET. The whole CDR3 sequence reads CSVSLAGRETQYF.

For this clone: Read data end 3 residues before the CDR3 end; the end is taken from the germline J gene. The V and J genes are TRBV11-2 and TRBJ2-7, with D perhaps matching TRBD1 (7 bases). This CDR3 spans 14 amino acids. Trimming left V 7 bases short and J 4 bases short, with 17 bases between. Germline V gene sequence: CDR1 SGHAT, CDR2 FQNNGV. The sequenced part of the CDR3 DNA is TGTGCCAGCAACGAGGCGGGACAGAAATACGAG. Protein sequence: CASNEAGQKYE. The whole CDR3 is CASNEAGQKYEQYF. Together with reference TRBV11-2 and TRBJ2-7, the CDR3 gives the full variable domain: EAGVAQSPRYKIIEKRQSVAFWCNPISGHATLYWYQQILGQGPKLLIQFQNNGVVDDSQLPKDRFSAERLKGVDSTLKIQPAKLEDSAVYLCASNEAGQKYEQYFGPGTRLTVT.

The CDR3 sequence is CASNLVPTGNQPQHF. The DNA read from the CDR3 is TGTGCCAGTAATCTTGTCCCCACAGGCAATCAGCCC. The chain has TRBV19 and TRBJ1-5; D is unresolved. The DNA ends 3 residues before the CDR3 does, and the rest of the CDR3 is filled in from the germline J gene. From germline, CDR1 is LNHDA and CDR2 SQIVND (reference sequence). V was clipped by 7 bases and J by 2 bases, with 15 bases between them. CDR3 length: 15 residues.